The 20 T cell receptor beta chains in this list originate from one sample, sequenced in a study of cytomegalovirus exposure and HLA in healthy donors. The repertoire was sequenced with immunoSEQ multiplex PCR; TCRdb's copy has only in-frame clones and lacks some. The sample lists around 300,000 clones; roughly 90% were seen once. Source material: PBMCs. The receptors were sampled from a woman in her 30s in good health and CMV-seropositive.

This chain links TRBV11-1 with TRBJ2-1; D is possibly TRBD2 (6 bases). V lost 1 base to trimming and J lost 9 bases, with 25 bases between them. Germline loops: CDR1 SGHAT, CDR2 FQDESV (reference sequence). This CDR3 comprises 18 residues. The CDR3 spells CASSLGRGRASDWGEQFF. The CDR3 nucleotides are TGTGCCAGCAGCTTAGGCAGAGGGCGGGCTAGCGACTGGGGTGAGCAGTTCTTC.

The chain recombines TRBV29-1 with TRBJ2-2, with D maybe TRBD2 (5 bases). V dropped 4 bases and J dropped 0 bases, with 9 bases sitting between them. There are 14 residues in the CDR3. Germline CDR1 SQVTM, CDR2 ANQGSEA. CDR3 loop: CSVGGNTNTGELFF. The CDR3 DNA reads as TGCAGCGTTGGAGGGAACACGAACACCGGGGAGCTGTTTTTT.

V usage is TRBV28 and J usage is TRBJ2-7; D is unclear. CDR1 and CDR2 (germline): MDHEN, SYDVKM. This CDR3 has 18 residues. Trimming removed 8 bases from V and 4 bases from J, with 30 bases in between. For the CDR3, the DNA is TGTGCCAGCGTCCCGCATCCCCGTGAGCGTCGAAATAAATACGAGCAGTACTTC. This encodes CASVPHPRERRNKYEQYF.

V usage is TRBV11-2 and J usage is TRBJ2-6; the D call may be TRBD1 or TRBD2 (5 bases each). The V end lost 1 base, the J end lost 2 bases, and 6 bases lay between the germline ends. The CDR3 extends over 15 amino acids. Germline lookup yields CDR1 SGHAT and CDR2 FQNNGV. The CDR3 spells CASSLGGAGANVLTF. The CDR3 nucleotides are TGTGCCAGCAGCTTAGGAGGGGCTGGGGCCAACGTCCTGACTTTC.

The CDR3 DNA reads as TGTGCCAGCAGCCCAAGGGAGGGGGCCTCCTACGAGCAGTACTTC. Its protein product is CASSPREGASYEQYF. The gene calls are TRBV9 and TRBJ2-7; D is tentatively TRBD1 or TRBD2 (7 bases each). V was clipped by 4 bases and J by 0 bases, with 14 bases between them. The germline CDR1 and CDR2 sequences are SGDLS and YYNGEE. This CDR3 is 15 amino acids long.

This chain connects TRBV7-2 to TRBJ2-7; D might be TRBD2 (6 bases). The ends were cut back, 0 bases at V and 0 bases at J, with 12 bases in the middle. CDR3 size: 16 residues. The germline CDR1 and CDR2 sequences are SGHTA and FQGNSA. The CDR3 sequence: CASSLAASASSYEQYF. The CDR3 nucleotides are TGTGCCAGCAGCTTAGCGGCTAGCGCCAGCTCCTACGAGCAGTACTTC.

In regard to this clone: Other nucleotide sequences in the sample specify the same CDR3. This CDR3 reads CASSFRQGTDTQYF. The CDR3, as DNA: TGTGCCAGCAGTTTCCGACAAGGCACAGATACGCAGTATTTT. This chain joins TRBV27 and TRBJ2-3; D is ambiguous. V lost 3 bases and J lost 1, with 8 bases in between. The CDR3 contains 14 residues. The germline V gene encodes CDR1 MNHEY and CDR2 SMNVEV (reference sequence).

Here the CDR3 DNA reads TGTGCCAGCAGCTTCTTAACGGGGGGCTATGGCTACACCTTC. It translates to CASSFLTGGYGYTF. This chain joins TRBV7-6 and TRBJ1-2; D may be TRBD1 (5 bases). The germline V gene encodes CDR1 SGHVS and CDR2 FNYEAQ. This CDR3 has 14 amino acids. The ends were cut back, 3 bases at V and 4 bases at J, with 12 bases in the middle.

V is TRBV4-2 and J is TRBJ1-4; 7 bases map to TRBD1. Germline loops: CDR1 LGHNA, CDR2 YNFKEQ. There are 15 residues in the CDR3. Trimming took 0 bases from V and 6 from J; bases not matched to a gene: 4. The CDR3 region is CASSQDGQEDEKLFF. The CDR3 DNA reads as TGTGCCAGCAGCCAAGACGGACAGGAGGATGAAAAACTGTTTTTT.

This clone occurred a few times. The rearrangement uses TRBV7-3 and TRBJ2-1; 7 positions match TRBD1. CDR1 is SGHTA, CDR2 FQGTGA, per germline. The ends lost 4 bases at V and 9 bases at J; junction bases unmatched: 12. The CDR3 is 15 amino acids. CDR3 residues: CASSSTGEIRSEQFF. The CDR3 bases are TGTGCCAGCAGCTCAACAGGGGAAATCAGGAGTGAGCAGTTCTTC.

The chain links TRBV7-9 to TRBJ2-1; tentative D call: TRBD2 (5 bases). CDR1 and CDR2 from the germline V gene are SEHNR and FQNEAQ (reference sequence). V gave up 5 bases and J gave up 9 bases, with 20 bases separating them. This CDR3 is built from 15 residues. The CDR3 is CASSVLTIVGLEQFF. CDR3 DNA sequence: TGTGCCAGCAGCGTATTGACTATAGTCGGTCTTGAGCAGTTCTTC.

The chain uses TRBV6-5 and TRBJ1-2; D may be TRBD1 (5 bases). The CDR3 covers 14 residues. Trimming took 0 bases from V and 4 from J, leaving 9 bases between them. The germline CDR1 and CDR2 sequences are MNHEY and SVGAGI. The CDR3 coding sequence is TGTGCCAGCAGTTACTCGACAGCGCTCTATGGCTACACCTTC. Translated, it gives CASSYSTALYGYTF.

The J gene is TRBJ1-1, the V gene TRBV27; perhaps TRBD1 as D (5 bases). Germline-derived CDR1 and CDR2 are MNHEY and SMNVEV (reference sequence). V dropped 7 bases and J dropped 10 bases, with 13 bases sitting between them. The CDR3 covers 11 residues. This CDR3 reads CASTQGLAAFF. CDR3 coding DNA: TGTGCCAGCACCCAGGGCTTGGCAGCTTTCTTT.

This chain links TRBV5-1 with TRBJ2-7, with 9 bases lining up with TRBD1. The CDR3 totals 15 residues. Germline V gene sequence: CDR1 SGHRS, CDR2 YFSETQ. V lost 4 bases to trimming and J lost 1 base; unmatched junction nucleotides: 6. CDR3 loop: CASSPGTGRSYEQYF. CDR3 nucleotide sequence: TGCGCCAGCAGCCCTGGGACAGGGAGATCCTACGAGCAGTACTTC.

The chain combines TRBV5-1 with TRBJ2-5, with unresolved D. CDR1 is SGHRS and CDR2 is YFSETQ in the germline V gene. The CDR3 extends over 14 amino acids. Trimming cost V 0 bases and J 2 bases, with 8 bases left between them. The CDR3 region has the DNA TGCGCCAGCAGCTTGGAAGGGCTTCAAGAGACCCAGTACTTC. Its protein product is CASSLEGLQETQYF.

CDR3 sequence (DNA): TGTGCCAGCGGACTAGCGATCTACGAGCAGTACTTC. It translates to CASGLAIYEQYF. The chain combines TRBV27 with TRBJ2-7; 9 bases fit TRBD2. Germline CDR1 reads MNHEY; CDR2 reads SMNVEV (reference sequence). The ends lost 8 bases at V and 3 bases at J; junction bases unmatched: 2. This CDR3 spans 12 amino acids.

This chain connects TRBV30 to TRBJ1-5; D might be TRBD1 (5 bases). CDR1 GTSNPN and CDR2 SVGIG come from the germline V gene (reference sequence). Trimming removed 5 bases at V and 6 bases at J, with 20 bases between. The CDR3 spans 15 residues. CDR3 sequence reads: CAWSRGPGSSQPQHF. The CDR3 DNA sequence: TGTGCCTGGTCACGTGGGCCAGGGTCAAGTCAGCCCCAGCATTTT.

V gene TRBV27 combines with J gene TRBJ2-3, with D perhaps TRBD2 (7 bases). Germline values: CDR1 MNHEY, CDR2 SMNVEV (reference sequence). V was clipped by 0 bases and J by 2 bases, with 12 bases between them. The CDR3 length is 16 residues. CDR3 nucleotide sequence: TGTGCCAGCAGTTTATCTTGGGGGGGGGCCACAGATACGCAGTATTTT. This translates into CASSLSWGGATDTQYF.

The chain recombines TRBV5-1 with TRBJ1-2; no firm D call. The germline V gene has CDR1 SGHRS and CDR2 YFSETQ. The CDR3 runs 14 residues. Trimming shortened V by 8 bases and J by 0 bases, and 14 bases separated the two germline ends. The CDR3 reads CASEEGYANYGYTF. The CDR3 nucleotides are TGCGCCAGTGAGGAGGGTTACGCTAACTATGGCTACACCTTC.

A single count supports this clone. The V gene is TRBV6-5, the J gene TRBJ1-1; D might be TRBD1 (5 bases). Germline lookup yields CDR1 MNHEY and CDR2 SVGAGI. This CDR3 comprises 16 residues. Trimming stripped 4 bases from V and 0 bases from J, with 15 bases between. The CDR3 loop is CASSSRTGVMNTEAFF. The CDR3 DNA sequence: TGTGCCAGCAGTTCTCGCACAGGAGTTATGAACACTGAAGCTTTCTTT.